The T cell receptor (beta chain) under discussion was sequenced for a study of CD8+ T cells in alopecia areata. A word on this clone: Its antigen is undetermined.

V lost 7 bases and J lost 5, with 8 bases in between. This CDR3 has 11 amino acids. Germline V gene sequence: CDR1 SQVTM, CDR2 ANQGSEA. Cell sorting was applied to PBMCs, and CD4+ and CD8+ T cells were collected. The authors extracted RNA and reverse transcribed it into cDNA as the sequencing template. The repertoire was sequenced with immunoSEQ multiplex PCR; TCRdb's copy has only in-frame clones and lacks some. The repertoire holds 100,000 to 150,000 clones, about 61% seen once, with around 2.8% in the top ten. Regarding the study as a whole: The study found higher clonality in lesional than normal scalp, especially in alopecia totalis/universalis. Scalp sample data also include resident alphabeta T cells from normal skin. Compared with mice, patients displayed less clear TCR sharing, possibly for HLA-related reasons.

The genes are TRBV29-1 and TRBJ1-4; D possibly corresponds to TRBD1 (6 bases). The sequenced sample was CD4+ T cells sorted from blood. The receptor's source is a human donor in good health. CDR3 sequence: CSGGGNEKLFF. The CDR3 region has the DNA TGCAGCGGAGGGGGGAATGAAAAACTGTTTTTT.